The 10 T cell receptor beta chains reported below all come from one sample, sequenced in a study of blood T cell repertoires in COVID-19. Some clones are missing from TCRdb's copy, which holds only in-frame ones; the method was immunoSEQ multiplex PCR. This sample yields about 210,000 clones, of which about 83% are seen a single time; roughly 7.6% belongs to the top ten. Source material: peripheral blood. These receptors all stem from a woman aged 45 to 65 with active or convalescent COVID-19.

This sequence joins TRBV6-6 and TRBJ1-6; D may be TRBD1 (6 bases). The CDR3 extends over 13 amino acids. V gave up 6 bases and J gave up 9 bases, with 12 bases separating them. Per germline, CDR1 MNHNY and CDR2 SVGAGI (reference sequence). In DNA form, the CDR3 reads TGTGCCAGCAGCTGGGGGCCGGGTTCACCCCTCCACTTT. Its translation is CASSWGPGSPLHF.

CDR3 coding DNA: TGCGCCAGCAGTGTGCAGGAAGGCAGTTCACCCCTCCACTTT. Protein: CASSVQEGSSPLHF. This chain uses TRBV10-2 with TRBJ1-6, with D unclear. CDR1 is WSHSY, CDR2 SAAADI, per germline. V was clipped by 4 bases and J by 9 bases, with 13 bases between them. The CDR3 totals 14 residues.

The chain recombines TRBV6-5 with TRBJ2-5, with 9 bases fitting TRBD2. The CDR3 has 15 residues. Per the germline V gene, CDR1 is MNHEY and CDR2 is SVGAGI. V trimming: 0 bases; J trimming: 3 bases; junction bases outside the gene matches: 2. In DNA form, the CDR3 reads TGTGCCAGCAGTTACTCTAGCGGGGGTAAAGAGACCCAGTACTTC. It is translated as CASSYSSGGKETQYF.

The rearrangement uses TRBV5-4 and TRBJ1-5, with 8 bases matching TRBD1. The V gene end was trimmed by 2 bases and the J gene end by 6 bases; junction bases not matched to a gene: 4. The V gene's germline CDR1 is SGHNT and CDR2 YYREEE (reference sequence). The CDR3 runs to 14 residues. The CDR3 spells CASSFQGAGQPQHF. In nucleotides, the CDR3 is TGTGCCAGCAGCTTTCAGGGGGCTGGTCAGCCCCAGCATTTT.

J is TRBJ2-7 and V is TRBV9; D call uncertain. This CDR3 comprises 14 residues. The germline V gene encodes CDR1 SGDLS and CDR2 YYNGEE. The V and J ends lost 1 base and 0 bases respectively, with 8 bases between them. The CDR3 is CASSVSSGSYEQYF. The CDR3 DNA follows: TGTGCCAGCAGCGTAAGTTCCGGCTCCTACGAGCAGTACTTC.

In the case of this clone: The same CDR3 can be traced to other DNA sequences in this sample. The chain links TRBV18 to TRBJ2-7, with D possibly matching TRBD1 (5 bases). Deletions cut 4 bases from V and 1 base from J, with 8 bases between. Germline values: CDR1 KGHSH, CDR2 LQKENI. This CDR3 region has 13 residues. Here the CDR3 reads CASSRDRSYEQYF. As DNA, the CDR3 is TGTGCCAGCTCACGTGACAGATCCTACGAGCAGTACTTC.

The chain combines TRBV7-9 with TRBJ2-2; weak D call: TRBD1 (6 bases). The V gene's germline CDR1 is SEHNR and CDR2 FQNEAQ (reference sequence). The CDR3 runs 18 residues. V lost 1 base and J 3 bases, leaving 18 bases between the germline ends. The CDR3 sequence: CASSLGPGVLWDTGELFF. CDR3 bases: TGTGCCAGCAGCTTAGGTCCAGGGGTCTTGTGGGACACCGGGGAGCTGTTTTTT.

The chain employs TRBV19 and TRBJ1-2; D remains unclear. This CDR3 comprises 15 residues. Trimming stripped 5 bases from V and 4 bases from J, with 17 bases between. CDR1 is LNHDA, CDR2 SQIVND, per germline (reference sequence). The CDR3 DNA is TGTGCCAGTAGTCCAACTCCGGGAACCCGCTATGGCTACACCTTC. Translated: CASSPTPGTRYGYTF.

With respect to this clone: Other DNA sequences in the same sample also yield this CDR3. The CDR3 nucleotides are TGTGCCAGCAGCCAAGGAGACTCACAAGAGACCCAGTACTTC. It specifies CASSQGDSQETQYF. This chain links TRBV4-2 with TRBJ2-5; D gene uncertain. This CDR3 contains 14 residues. The germline V gene has CDR1 LGHNA and CDR2 YNFKEQ. The ends were cut back, 1 base at V and 2 bases at J, with 8 bases in the middle.

This sequence joins TRBV14 and TRBJ2-7, with 8 bases that match TRBD2. With 3 bases clipped from V and 6 bases from J, the junction kept 19 bases outside the gene matches. Germline V CDR1 and CDR2: SGHDN, FVKESK. This CDR3 contains 18 residues. The CDR3 here is CASSQGFRVPGGQVEQYV. DNA for the CDR3: TGTGCCAGCAGCCAGGGGTTTAGAGTCCCGGGGGGGCAGGTCGAGCAGTACGTC.